The sequence of this TCR beta chain was determined in a study of blood T cell repertoires in COVID-19. The overall study: Nucleic acid was either cDNA or gDNA, and it came from T cells, B-cell-depleted T cells, or PBMCs.

Germline values: CDR1 LGHDT, CDR2 YNNKEL (reference sequence). The V and J ends lost 0 bases and 1 base respectively, with 19 bases between them. The CDR3 has 18 amino acids. TCRdb's copy holds only in-frame clones and misses some; the assay was immunoSEQ multiplex PCR. The sample shows approximately 250,000 clones, nearly 85% of them seen only once. In this sample, this clone turned up a few times. The receptor's source is a human donor in a cohort sampled during active COVID-19. The chain couples TRBV3-1 (or the pseudogene TRBV3-2) to TRBJ2-7, with unresolved D. Specimen: peripheral blood. This chain's CDR3 is CASSQDRSGDPLSYEQYF. The CDR3 nucleotides are TGTGCCAGCAGCCAAGACCGGTCAGGTGACCCCCTTTCCTACGAGCAGTACTTC.